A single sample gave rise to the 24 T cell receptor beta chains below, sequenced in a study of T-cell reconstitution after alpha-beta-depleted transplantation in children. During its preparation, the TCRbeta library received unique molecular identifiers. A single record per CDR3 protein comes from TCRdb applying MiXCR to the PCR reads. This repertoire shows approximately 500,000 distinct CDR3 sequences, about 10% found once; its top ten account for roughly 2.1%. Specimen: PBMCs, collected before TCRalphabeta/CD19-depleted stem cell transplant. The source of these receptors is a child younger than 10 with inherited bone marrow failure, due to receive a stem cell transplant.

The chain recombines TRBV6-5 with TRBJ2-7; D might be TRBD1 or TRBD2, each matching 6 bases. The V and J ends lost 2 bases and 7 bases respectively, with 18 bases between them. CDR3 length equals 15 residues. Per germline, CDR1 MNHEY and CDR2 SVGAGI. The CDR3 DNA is TGTGCCAGCAGTTACGATTGGTCCGGGGGCTGGGAGCAGTACTTC. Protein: CASSYDWSGGWEQYF.

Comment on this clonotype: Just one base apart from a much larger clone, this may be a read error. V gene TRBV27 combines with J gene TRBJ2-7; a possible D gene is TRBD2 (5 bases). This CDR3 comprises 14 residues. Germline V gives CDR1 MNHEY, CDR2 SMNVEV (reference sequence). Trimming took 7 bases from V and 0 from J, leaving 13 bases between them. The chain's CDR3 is CASTPRGFSYEQYF. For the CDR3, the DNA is TGTGCCAGCACCCCCCGGGGTTTCTCCTACGAGCAGTACTTC.

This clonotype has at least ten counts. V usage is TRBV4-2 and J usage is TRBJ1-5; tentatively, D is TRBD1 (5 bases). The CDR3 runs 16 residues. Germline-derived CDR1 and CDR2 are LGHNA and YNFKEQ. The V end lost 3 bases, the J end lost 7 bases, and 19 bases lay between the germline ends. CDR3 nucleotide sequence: TGTGCCAGCAGCCACCACTCCACAGGCAGGGACCAGCCCCAGCATTTT. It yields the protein CASSHHSTGRDQPQHF.

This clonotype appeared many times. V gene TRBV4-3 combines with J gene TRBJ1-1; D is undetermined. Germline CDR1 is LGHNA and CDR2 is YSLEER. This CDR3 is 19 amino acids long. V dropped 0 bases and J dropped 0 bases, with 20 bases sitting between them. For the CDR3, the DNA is TGCGCCAGCAGCCAAGAGACATCCCATTTCTTGGCCATGAACACTGAAGCTTTCTTT. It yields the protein CASSQETSHFLAMNTEAFF.

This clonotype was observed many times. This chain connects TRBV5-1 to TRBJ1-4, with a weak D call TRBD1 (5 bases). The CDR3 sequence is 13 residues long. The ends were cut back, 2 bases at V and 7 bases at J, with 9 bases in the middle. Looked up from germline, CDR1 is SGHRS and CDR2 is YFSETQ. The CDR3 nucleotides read TGCGCCAGCAGCTTCGGGGCAGGTGAAAAACTGTTTTTT. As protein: CASSFGAGEKLFF.

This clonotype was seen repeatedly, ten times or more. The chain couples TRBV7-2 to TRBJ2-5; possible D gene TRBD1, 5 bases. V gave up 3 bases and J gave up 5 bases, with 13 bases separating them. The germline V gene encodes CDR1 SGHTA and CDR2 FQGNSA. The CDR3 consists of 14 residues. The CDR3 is CASSFSTAAETQYF. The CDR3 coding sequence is TGTGCCAGCAGCTTCTCGACAGCCGCCGAGACCCAGTACTTC.

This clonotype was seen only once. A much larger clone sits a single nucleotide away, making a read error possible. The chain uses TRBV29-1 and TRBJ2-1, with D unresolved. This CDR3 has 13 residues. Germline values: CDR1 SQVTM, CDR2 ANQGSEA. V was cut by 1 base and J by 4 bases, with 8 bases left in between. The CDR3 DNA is TGCAGCGTTGAAGTACTACCGTACAATGAGCAGTTCTTC. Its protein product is CSVEVLPYNEQFF.

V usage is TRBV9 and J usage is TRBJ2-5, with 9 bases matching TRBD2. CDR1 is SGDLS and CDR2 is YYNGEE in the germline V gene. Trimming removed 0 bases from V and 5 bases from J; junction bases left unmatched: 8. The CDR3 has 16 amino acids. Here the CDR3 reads CASSVALAGADETQYF. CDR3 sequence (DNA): TGTGCCAGCAGCGTAGCATTAGCGGGAGCGGATGAGACCCAGTACTTC.

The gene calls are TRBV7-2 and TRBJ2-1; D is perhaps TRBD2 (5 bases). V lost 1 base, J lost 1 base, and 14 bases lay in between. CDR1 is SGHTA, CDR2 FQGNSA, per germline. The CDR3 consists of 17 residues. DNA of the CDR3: TGTGCCAGCAGCTTAGTCGGAGGCGGGTTATCCTACAATGAGCAGTTCTTC. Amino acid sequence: CASSLVGGGLSYNEQFF. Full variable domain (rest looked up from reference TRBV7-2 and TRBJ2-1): GAGVSQSPSNKVTEKGKDVELRCDPISGHTALYWYRQSLGQGLEFLIYFQGNSAPDKSGLPSDRFSAERTGGSVSTLTIQRTQQEDSAVYLCASSLVGGGLSYNEQFFGPGTRLTVL.

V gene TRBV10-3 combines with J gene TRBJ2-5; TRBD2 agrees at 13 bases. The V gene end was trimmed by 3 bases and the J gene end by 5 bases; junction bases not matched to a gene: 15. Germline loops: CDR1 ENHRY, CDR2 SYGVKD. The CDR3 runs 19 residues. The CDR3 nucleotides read TGTGCCATCAGTGAATACCGCAGTCCGGGACTAGCGGGATTGGAGACCCAGTACTTC. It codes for CAISEYRSPGLAGLETQYF.

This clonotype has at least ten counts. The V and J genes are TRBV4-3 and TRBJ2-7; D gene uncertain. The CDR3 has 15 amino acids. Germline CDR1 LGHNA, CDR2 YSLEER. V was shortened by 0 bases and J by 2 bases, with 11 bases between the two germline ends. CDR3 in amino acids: CASSQDSRSTYEQYF. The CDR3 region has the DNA TGCGCCAGCAGCCAAGATTCCCGGAGTACCTACGAGCAGTACTTC.

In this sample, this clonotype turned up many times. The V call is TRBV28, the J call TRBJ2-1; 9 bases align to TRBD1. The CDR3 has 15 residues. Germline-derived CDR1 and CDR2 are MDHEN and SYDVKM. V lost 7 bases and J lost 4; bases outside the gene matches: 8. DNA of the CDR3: TGTGCCAGCACCCTATCGGGACAGGGATACAATGAGCAGTTCTTC. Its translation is CASTLSGQGYNEQFF.

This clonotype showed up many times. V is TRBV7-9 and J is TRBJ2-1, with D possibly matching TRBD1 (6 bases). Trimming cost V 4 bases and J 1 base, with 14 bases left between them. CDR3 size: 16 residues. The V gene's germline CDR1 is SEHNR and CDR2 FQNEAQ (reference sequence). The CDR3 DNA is TGTGCCAGCAGCTGGGGGTGGGGGCAGTCCTACAATGAGCAGTTCTTC. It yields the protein CASSWGWGQSYNEQFF.

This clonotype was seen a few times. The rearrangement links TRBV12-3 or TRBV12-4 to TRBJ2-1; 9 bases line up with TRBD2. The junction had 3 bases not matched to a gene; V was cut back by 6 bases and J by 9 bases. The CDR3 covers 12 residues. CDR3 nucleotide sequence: TGTGCCAGCAGGGAACTAGCGGGTGAGCAGTTCTTC. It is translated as CASRELAGEQFF.

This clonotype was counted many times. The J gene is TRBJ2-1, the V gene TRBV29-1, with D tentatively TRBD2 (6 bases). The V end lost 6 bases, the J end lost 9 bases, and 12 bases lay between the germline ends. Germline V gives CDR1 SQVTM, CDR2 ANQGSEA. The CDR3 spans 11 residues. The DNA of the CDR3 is TGCAGCGTGGCAAGCGGGCCTGAGCAGTTCTTC. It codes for CSVASGPEQFF.

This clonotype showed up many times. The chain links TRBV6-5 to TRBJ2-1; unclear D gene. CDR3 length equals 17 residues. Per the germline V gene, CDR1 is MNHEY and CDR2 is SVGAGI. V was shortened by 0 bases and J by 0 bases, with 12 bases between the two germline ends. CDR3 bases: TGTGCCAGCAGTTACTCATTCTGGGGAAGCTCCTACAATGAGCAGTTCTTC. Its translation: CASSYSFWGSSYNEQFF.

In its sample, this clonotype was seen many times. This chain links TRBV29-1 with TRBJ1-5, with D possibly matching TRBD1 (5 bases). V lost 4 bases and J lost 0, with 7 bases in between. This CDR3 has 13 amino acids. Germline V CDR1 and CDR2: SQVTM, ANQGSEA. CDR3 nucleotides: TGCAGCGTTGGCAGGGCTAGCAATCAGCCCCAGCATTTT. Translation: CSVGRASNQPQHF. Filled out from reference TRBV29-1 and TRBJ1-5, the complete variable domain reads SAVISQKPSRDICQRGTSLTIQCQVDSQVTMMFWYRQQPGQSLTLIATANQGSEATYESGFVIDKFPISRPNLTFSTLTVSNMSPEDSSIYLCSVGRASNQPQHFGDGTRLSIL.

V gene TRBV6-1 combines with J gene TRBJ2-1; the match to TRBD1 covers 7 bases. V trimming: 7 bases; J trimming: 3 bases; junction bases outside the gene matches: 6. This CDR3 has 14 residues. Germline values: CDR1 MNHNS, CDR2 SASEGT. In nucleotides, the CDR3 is TGTGCCAGCAATGGACAGGACATCTACAATGAGCAGTTCTTC. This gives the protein CASNGQDIYNEQFF.

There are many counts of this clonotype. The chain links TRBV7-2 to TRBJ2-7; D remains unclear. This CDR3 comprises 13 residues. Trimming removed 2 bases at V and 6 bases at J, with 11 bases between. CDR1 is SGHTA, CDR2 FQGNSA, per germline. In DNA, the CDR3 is TGTGCCAGCAGCTTAACGGTTTGGGTCGAGCAGTACTTC. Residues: CASSLTVWVEQYF.

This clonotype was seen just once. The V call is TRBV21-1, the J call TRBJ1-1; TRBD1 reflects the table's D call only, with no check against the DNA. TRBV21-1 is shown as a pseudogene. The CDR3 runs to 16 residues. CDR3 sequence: CASSPTTRDRGSEAFF. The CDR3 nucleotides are TGTGCCAGCAGCCCAACTACCCGGGACAGGGGGTCTGAAGCTTTCTTT.

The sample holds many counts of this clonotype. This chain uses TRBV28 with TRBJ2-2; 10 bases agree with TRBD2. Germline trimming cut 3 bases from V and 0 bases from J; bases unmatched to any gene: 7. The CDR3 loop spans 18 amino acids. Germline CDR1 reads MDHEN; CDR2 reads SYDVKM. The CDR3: CASSFGLAGDANTGELFF. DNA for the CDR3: TGTGCCAGCAGTTTTGGTCTAGCGGGAGACGCGAACACCGGGGAGCTGTTTTTT.

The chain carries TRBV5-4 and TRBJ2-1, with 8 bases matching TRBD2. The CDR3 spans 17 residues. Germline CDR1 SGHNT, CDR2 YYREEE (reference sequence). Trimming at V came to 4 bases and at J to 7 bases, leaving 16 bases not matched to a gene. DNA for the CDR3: TGTGCCAGCAGCACATGGGTTGGGACTAGGATGGGGAATGAGCAGTTCTTC. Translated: CASSTWVGTRMGNEQFF. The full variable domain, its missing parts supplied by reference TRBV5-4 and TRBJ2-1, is ETGVTQSPTHLIKTRGQQVTLRCSSQSGHNTVSWYQQALGQGPQFIFQYYREEENGRGNFPPRFSGLQFPNYSSELNVNALELDDSALYLCASSTWVGTRMGNEQFFGPGTRLTVL.

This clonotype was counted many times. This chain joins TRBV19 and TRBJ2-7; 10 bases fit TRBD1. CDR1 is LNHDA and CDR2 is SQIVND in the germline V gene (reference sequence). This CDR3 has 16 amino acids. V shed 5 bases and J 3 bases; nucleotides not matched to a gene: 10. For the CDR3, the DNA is TGTGCCAGTAGTCCGGACAGGGGGGAGATTATCTACGAGCAGTACTTC. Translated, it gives CASSPDRGEIIYEQYF.

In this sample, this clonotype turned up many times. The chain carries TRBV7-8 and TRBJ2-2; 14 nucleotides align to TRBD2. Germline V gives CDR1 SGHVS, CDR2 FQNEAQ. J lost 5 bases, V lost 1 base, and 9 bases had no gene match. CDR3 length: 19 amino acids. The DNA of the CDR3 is TGTGCCAGCAGCTTAGTGATAGGGACTAGCGGGAGCGGGACCGGGGAGCTGTTTTTT. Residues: CASSLVIGTSGSGTGELFF.